Presented here are 18 T cell receptor beta chains from one specimen sequenced in a study of blood T cell repertoires in COVID-19. Assay used: immunoSEQ multiplex PCR; TCRdb lists only in-frame clones, some missing. The sample has roughly 170,000 clones, approximately 86% seen once; the top ten hold about 2.6%. The sequenced sample was peripheral blood. The source is a man in his forties with active or convalescent COVID-19.

In its sample, this clone was seen once. The chain is built from TRBV27 and TRBJ2-5, with TRBD2 identical over 7 bases. V shed 11 bases and J 7 bases; nucleotides not matched to a gene: 7. Germline V gene sequence: CDR1 MNHEY, CDR2 SMNVEV (reference sequence). The CDR3 runs 11 residues. This CDR3 is CASSGGGTQYF. The DNA for the CDR3 is TGTGCCTCATCGGGGGGTGGGACCCAGTACTTC.

The genes are TRBV29-1 and TRBJ1-1, with D uncertain. Germline V gene sequence: CDR1 SQVTM, CDR2 ANQGSEA. V was trimmed by 5 bases and J by 4 bases, leaving 8 bases between them. CDR3 size: 11 residues. The CDR3 coding sequence is TGCAGCGTTTTTAGAGTCACTGAAGCTTTCTTT. Protein sequence: CSVFRVTEAFF.

CDR3 in amino acids: CASSLGGRGVDTQYF. CDR3 in DNA: TGTGCCAGCAGCTTGGGGGGTCGGGGGGTCGATACGCAGTATTTT. This chain connects TRBV5-4 to TRBJ2-3, with TRBD2 matching 7 bases. CDR1 SGHNT and CDR2 YYREEE come from the germline V gene (reference sequence). The CDR3 runs 15 residues. With V trimmed by 0 bases and J by 6 bases, 7 bases remained unmatched.

The V gene is TRBV7-9, the J gene TRBJ1-2; no clear D gene. The germline V gene has CDR1 SEHNR and CDR2 FQNEAQ (reference sequence). The CDR3 sequence is 13 residues long. V lost 2 bases and J lost 3, with 7 bases in between. Written as DNA, the CDR3 is TGTGCCAGCAGCTTAAGCAACGACTATGGCTACACCTTC. Protein sequence: CASSLSNDYGYTF.

The V gene is TRBV4-1, the J gene TRBJ1-4; D gene ambiguous. In germline, CDR1 is MGHRA, CDR2 YSYEKL. V was cut by 5 bases and J by 6 bases, with 16 bases left in between. The CDR3 loop spans 15 amino acids. CDR3 sequence: CASSLGKTRDEKLFF. DNA for the CDR3: TGCGCCAGCAGCTTGGGTAAGACGAGGGATGAAAAACTGTTTTTT.

The CDR3 region is CATSDYYGETQYF. CDR3 sequence (DNA): TGTGCCACCAGTGATTATTACGGAGAGACCCAGTACTTC. This chain uses TRBV24-1 with TRBJ2-5; unclear D gene. CDR1 and CDR2 from the germline V gene are KGHDR and SFDVKD. The CDR3 has 13 amino acids. With 2 bases removed from V and 4 bases from J, the gap between germline ends came to 7 bases.

The V and J genes are TRBV5-1 and TRBJ1-1, with 11 nucleotides matching TRBD1. Germline V gene sequence: CDR1 SGHRS, CDR2 YFSETQ. The V gene end was trimmed by 4 bases and the J gene end by 6 bases; junction bases not matched to a gene: 8. The CDR3 has 15 residues. The CDR3 DNA follows: TGCGCCAGCAGCCCACCGGGACAGGGGGAACCTGAAGCTTTCTTT. It yields the protein CASSPPGQGEPEAFF.

This chain uses TRBV11-3 with TRBJ2-1, with 9 positions matching TRBD2. V lost 2 bases and J lost 1; bases outside the gene matches: 3. This CDR3 has 16 residues. Germline CDR1 SGHNT, CDR2 YENEEA. The CDR3 nucleotides read TGTGCCAGCAGCTTACAGGCGGGGGGGTCCTACAATGAGCAGTTCTTC. Amino acid sequence: CASSLQAGGSYNEQFF.

V is TRBV7-2 and J is TRBJ2-2, with D uncertain. Between the trimmed V and J ends, which lost 11 bases and 8 bases, there was a span of 21 bases. CDR3 size: 14 residues. The germline V gene encodes CDR1 SGHTA and CDR2 FQGNSA. CDR3: CAGSLVVESGELFF. The CDR3 bases are TGTGCCGGATCCCTAGTGGTTGAATCAGGGGAGCTGTTTTTT.

The V and J genes are TRBV12-3 or TRBV12-4 and TRBJ2-1; D gene uncertain. The CDR3 runs to 13 residues. V was pared by 0 bases and J by 6 bases, with 6 bases between. CDR3 nucleotides: TGTGCCAGCAGTTTAGCCTCTCCCAATGAGCAGTTCTTC. Translating it yields CASSLASPNEQFF.

This sequence joins TRBV7-3 and TRBJ2-1, with 10 bases aligning to TRBD2. With V trimmed by 2 bases and J by 7 bases, 5 bases remained unmatched. In germline, CDR1 is SGHTA, CDR2 FQGTGA. CDR3 size: 15 residues. CDR3 sequence reads: CASSLGSGGMNEQFF. DNA of the CDR3: TGTGCCAGCAGCTTAGGTAGCGGGGGGATGAATGAGCAGTTCTTC.

The chain employs TRBV9 and TRBJ2-1, with TRBD2 identical over 9 bases. V gave up 2 bases and J gave up 4 bases; unmatched junction bases: 4. In germline, CDR1 is SGDLS, CDR2 YYNGEE. The CDR3 extends over 15 amino acids. CDR3 in DNA: TGTGCCAGCAGCGTCGGTAGCGGGGGATACAATGAGCAGTTCTTC. Amino acid sequence: CASSVGSGGYNEQFF.

The chain links TRBV7-8 to TRBJ1-1; D unresolved. CDR1 is SGHVS and CDR2 is FQNEAQ in the germline V gene. This CDR3 has 14 residues. V was trimmed by 1 base and J by 1 base, leaving 7 bases between them. CDR3 nucleotides: TGTGCCAGCAGCTTAGTAGGAGGGAACACTGAAGCTTTCTTT. It yields the protein CASSLVGGNTEAFF. The entire variable domain, with the rest obtained from reference TRBV7-8 and TRBJ1-1, is as follows: GAGVSQSPRYKVAKRGQDVALRCDPISGHVSLFWYQQALGQGPEFLTYFQNEAQLDKSGLPSDRFFAERPEGSVSTLKIQRTQQEDSAVYLCASSLVGGNTEAFFGQGTRLTVV.

The table lists this clone with a few counts. Other DNA sequences from this sample encode an identical CDR3 as well. V gene TRBV7-2 combines with J gene TRBJ1-1; no definite D call. CDR1 and CDR2 (germline): SGHTA, FQGNSA. This CDR3 has 14 residues. Trimming cost V 1 base and J 0 bases, with 6 bases left between them. The CDR3 region has the DNA TGTGCCAGCAGCTTAGGGCAGGTGAACACTGAAGCTTTCTTT. Its translation is CASSLGQVNTEAFF.

This chain joins TRBV11-2 and TRBJ1-3; D call uncertain. Germline V gives CDR1 SGHAT, CDR2 FQNNGV. V was pared by 2 bases and J by 5 bases, with 10 bases between. This CDR3 is built from 14 residues. CDR3 residues: CASSLTHSRNTIYF. The CDR3 coding sequence is TGTGCCAGCAGCTTAACCCACAGTAGAAACACCATATATTTT.

The chain couples TRBV10-2 to TRBJ2-2, with D possibly being TRBD2 (5 bases). Germline CDR1 is WSHSY and CDR2 is SAAADI. V was shortened by 8 bases and J by 1 base, with 11 bases between the two germline ends. The CDR3 is 14 amino acids. The CDR3 is CASLLRGNTGELFF. CDR3 in DNA: TGCGCCAGCTTACTACGGGGGAACACCGGGGAGCTGTTTTTT.

Regarding this clone: At the DNA level, this CDR3 is encoded by other sequences in the same sample as well. This rearrangement joins TRBV12-3 or TRBV12-4 to TRBJ2-7; tentatively, D is TRBD1 (6 bases). The CDR3 covers 12 residues. V lost 6 bases to trimming and J lost 5 bases, with 11 bases between them. The CDR3 loop reads CASSPGQNEQYF. CDR3 DNA: TGTGCCAGCAGCCCGGGACAAAACGAGCAGTACTTC.

The chain is built from TRBV13 and TRBJ1-2; D not resolved. V lost 5 bases, J lost 0 bases, and 13 bases lay in between. The CDR3 consists of 15 residues. Germline V CDR1 and CDR2: PRHDT, FYEKMQ (reference sequence). The CDR3 bases are TGTGCCAGCAGCCGTTTCAAAGGAGCTAACTATGGCTACACCTTC. It encodes CASSRFKGANYGYTF.